A selection of T cell receptor beta chains follows, all from one sample in a study of shared clonotypes between healthy human individuals. The table came from immunoSEQ multiplex PCR; TCRdb's copy has only in-frame clones and leaves some out. Among approximately 1.5 million clones listed, 95% to 99% were seen once. The sequenced sample was naive CD4+ T cells sorted from blood. The source of these receptors is a man aged 25-45 years in good health. CDR3s include the opening cysteine and the closing phenylalanine or tryptophan. A D gene is named only where the DNA matches it firmly.

j_gene | v_gene | d_gene | CDR3aa | CDR3nt
TRBJ2-5 | TRBV28 | NA | CASSLRREGQYF | TGTGCCAGCAGTCTACGCAGAGAGGGGCAGTACTTC
TRBJ2-4 | TRBV28 | NA | CASSLTGIDKNIQYF | TGTGCCAGCAGTCTTACAGGGATCGACAAAAACATTCAGTACTTC
TRBJ2-3 | TRBV18 | TRBD2 | CASSPGLAGADTQYF | TGTGCCAGCTCACCGGGACTAGCGGGAGCAGATACGCAGTATTTT
TRBJ2-1 | TRBV5-1 | NA | CASSLLANNEQFF | TGCGCCAGCAGCTTGTTAGCAAACAATGAGCAGTTCTTC
TRBJ1-5 | TRBV18 | NA | CASSPHENQPQHF | TGTGCCAGCTCACCACATGAGAATCAGCCCCAGCATTTT
TRBJ2-3 | TRBV2 | NA | CARGFTDTQYF | TGTGCCAGGGGATTCACAGATACGCAGTATTTT
TRBJ2-2 | TRBV15 | NA | CATSRDQGPNTGELFF | TGTGCCACCAGCAGAGACCAGGGCCCGAACACCGGGGAGCTGTTTTTT
TRBJ2-5 | TRBV15 | NA | CATSRSSGLQETQYF | TGTGCCACCAGCAGATCCTCGGGATTGCAAGAGACCCAGTACTTC
TRBJ2-7 | TRBV5-1 | TRBD1 | CASGTGSPEQYF | TGCGCCAGCGGGACAGGGTCTCCCGAGCAGTACTTC
TRBJ1-2 | TRBV2 | NA | CASIEGRGEGYTF | TGTGCCAGCATAGAGGGAAGGGGGGAAGGCTACACCTTC
TRBJ2-4 | TRBV30 | TRBD1 | CASVTGLGNIQYF | TGTGCCTCTGTGACAGGGTTAGGAAACATTCAGTACTTC
TRBJ2-6 | TRBV9 | TRBD1 | CASSVGTGGGGANVLTF | TGTGCCAGCAGCGTAGGGACAGGGGGCGGAGGGGCCAACGTCCTGACTTTC
TRBJ2-1 | TRBV2 | NA | CASSENGLAVQFF | TGTGCCAGCAGTGAAAACGGGCTAGCAGTGCAGTTCTTC
TRBJ1-1 | TRBV11-2 | NA | CASSLKDSTEAFF | TGTGCCAGCAGCCTGAAAGACAGCACTGAAGCTTTCTTT
TRBJ1-3 | TRBV7-9 | TRBD1 | CASRPDRGRNTIYF | TGTGCCAGCAGACCGGACAGGGGGCGTAACACCATATATTTT
TRBJ2-7 | TRBV27 | NA | CASRGTGGVYEQYF | TGTGCCAGCAGGGGGACGGGGGGCGTCTACGAGCAGTACTTC
TRBJ2-1 | TRBV18 | TRBD1 | CASSLPGQGVGNEQFF | TGTGCCAGCTCACTTCCGGGACAGGGGGTTGGGAATGAGCAGTTCTTC